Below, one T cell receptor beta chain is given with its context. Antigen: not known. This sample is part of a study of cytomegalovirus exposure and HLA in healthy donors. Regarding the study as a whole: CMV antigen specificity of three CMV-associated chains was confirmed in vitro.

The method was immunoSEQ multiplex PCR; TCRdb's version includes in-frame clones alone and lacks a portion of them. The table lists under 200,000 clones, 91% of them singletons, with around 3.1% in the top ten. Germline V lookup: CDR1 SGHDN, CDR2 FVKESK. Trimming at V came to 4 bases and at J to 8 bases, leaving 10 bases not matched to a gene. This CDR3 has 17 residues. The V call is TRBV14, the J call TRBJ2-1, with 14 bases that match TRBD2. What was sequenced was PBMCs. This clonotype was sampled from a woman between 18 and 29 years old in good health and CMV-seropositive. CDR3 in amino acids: CASSPSSGLAGEDEQFF. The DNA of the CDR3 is TGTGCCAGCAGCCCTTCTTCGGGACTAGCGGGAGAGGATGAGCAGTTCTTC.